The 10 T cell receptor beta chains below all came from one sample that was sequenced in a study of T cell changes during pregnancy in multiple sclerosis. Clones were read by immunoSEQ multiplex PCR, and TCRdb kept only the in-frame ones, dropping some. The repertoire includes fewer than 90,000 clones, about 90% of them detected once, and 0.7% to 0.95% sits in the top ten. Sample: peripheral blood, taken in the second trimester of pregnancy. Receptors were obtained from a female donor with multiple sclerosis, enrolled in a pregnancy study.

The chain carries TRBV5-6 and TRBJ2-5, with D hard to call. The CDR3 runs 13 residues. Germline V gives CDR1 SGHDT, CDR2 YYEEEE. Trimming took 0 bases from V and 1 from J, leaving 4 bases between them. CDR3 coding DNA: TGTGCCAGCAGCTTGGGGGCCCAAGAGACCCAGTACTTC. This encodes CASSLGAQETQYF.

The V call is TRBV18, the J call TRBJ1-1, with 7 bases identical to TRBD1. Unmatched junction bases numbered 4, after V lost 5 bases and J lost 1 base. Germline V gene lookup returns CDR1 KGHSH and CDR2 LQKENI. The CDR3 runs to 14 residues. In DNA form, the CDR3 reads TGTGCCAGCTCATCCCGACAGGGGAACACTGAAGCTTTCTTT. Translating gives CASSSRQGNTEAFF.

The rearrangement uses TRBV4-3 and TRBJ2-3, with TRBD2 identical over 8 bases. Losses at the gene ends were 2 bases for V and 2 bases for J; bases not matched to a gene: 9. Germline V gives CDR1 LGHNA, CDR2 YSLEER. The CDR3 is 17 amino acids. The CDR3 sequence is CASSQPAGGGFTDTQYF. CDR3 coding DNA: TGCGCCAGCAGCCAACCGGCCGGCGGGGGGTTCACAGATACGCAGTATTTT.

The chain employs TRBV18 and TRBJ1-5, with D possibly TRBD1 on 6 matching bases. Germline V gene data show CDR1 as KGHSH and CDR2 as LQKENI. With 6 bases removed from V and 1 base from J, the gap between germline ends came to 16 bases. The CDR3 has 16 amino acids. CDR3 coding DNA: TGTGCCAGCTCTCAACTACAGGGAGCGAGCAATCAGCCCCAGCATTTT. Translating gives CASSQLQGASNQPQHF.

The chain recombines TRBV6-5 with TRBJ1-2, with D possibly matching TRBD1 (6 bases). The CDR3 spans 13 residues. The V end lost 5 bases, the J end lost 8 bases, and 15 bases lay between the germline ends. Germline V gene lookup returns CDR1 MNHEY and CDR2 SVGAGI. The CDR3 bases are TGTGCCAGCAGTCCCACAGGGCCCGGGGGCTACACCTTC. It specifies CASSPTGPGGYTF.

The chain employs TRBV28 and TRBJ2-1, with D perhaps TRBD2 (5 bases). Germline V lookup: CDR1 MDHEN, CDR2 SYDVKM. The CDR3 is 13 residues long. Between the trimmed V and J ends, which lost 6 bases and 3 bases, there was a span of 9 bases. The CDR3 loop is CASSPEGYNEQFF. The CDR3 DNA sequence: TGTGCCAGCAGCCCCGAGGGCTACAATGAGCAGTTCTTC.

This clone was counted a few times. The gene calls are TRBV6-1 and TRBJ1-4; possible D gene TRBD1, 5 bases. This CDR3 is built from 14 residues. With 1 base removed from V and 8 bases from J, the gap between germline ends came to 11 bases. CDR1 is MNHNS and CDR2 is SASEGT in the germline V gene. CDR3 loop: CASSEVGRAEKLFF. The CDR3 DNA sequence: TGTGCCAGCAGTGAAGTCGGCAGGGCGGAAAAACTGTTTTTT.

The chain's CDR3 is CASSLAPGGGDTEAFF. The CDR3 DNA sequence: TGTGCCAGCAGCTTAGCCCCAGGGGGTGGGGACACTGAAGCTTTCTTT. The rearrangement links TRBV7-9 to TRBJ1-1; 7 bases align to TRBD1. The V gene's germline CDR1 is SEHNR and CDR2 FQNEAQ (reference sequence). The V gene end was trimmed by 0 bases and the J gene end by 3 bases; junction bases not matched to a gene: 7. CDR3 size: 16 residues.

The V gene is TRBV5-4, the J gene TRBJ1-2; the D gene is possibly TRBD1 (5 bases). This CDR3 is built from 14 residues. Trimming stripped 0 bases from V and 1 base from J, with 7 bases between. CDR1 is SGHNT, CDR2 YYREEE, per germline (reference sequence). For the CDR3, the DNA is TGTGCCAGCAGCTTGGGCAGGGTTAACTATGGCTACACCTTC. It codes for CASSLGRVNYGYTF.

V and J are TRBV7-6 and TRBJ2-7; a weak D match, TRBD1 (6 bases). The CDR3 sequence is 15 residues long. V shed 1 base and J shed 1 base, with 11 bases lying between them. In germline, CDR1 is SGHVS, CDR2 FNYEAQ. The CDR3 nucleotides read TGTGCCAGCAGCTTAGAACAGGGTGGGTCCTACGAGCAGTACTTC. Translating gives CASSLEQGGSYEQYF. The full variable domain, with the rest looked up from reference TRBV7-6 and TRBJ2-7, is GAGVSQSPRYKVTKRGQDVALRCDPISGHVSLYWYRQALGQGPEFLTYFNYEAQQDKSGLPNDRFSAERPEGSISTLTIQRTEQRDSAMYRCASSLEQGGSYEQYFGPGTRLTVT.